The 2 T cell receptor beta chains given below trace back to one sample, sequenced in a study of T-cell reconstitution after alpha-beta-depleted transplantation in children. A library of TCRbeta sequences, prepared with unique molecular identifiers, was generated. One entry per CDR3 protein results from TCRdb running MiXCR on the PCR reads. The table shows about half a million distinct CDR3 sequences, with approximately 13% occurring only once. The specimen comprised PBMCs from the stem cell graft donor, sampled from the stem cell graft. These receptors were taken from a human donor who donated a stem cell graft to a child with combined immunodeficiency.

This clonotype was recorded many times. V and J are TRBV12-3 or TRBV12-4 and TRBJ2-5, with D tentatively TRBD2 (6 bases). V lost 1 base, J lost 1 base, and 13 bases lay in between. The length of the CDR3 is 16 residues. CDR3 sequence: CASSLGGAGSQETQYF. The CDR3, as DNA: TGTGCCAGCAGTTTAGGAGGAGCGGGCTCCCAAGAGACCCAGTACTTC.

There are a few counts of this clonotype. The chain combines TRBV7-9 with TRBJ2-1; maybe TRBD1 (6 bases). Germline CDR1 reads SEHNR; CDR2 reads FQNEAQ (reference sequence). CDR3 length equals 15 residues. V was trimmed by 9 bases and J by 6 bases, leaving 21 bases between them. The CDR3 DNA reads TGTGCCAGTCCCCCAAAGGACAGTCCCTCCAATGAGCAGTTCTTC. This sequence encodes CASPPKDSPSNEQFF.